One TCR beta chain is described in this entry. The antigen it binds to is not known. Per-base quality was not reported, and no clone a single base away is much larger than it. The sample is drawn from a study of identical twins (dated by TCRdb to the mid-2010s). About the investigation overall: To test whether fetal clonotypes persist, the study used deep sequencing on TCR alpha and beta repertoires from monozygotic twins, unrelated adults of various ages, and cord blood. To rule out contamination, the twin experiments were replicated at different times with different library preparation protocols. What the research found in general, with its limitations: Compared with coincidental sharing between unrelated individuals, out-of-frame TCR alpha sequences shared between twins showed an excess of sequences with low generation probability. Fewer insertions were carried by abundant cord blood beta clonotypes, a similar but weaker trend appeared in young adult naive repertoires, and no such trend appeared in memory repertoires. Zero-insertion analyses could be partly confounded by invariant T cells such as MAIT and iNKT, although diverse VJ usage argued against such confounding for most clonotypes. Because the same donors could not be followed over many years, conclusions were based on cross-sectional statistical analysis. In monozygotic twins, recombination models systematically underestimated out-of-frame TCR alpha sharing, but the models matched the sharing seen between unrelated individuals. Excess twin sharing in beta out-of-frame sequences was weaker because fewer shared sequences lowered the signal-to-noise ratio.

The method was 5' RACE. Sequencing relied on an Illumina HiSeq 2000. A universal primer binding site was introduced by template switching, and a unique molecular identifier was present in the final cDNA, enabling accurate counting of TCR cDNA molecules. Specific primers in the conserved constant-segment region were used to synthesize first-strand cDNA for TCR alpha and beta chains. To control for contamination, each cDNA library was double barcoded with a SMART-Mk sample barcode plus Illumina barcodes. Two successive PCR steps introduced TruSeq adapter sequences along with Illumina sample barcodes. TCR alpha and beta cDNA libraries were sequenced on the Illumina HiSeq platform with custom primers. In the original analysis: Unique molecular identifiers were extracted from raw reads with MiGEC, and CDR3 positions were determined with MiXCR. Recombination models were inferred per individual with the repgenHMM and IGoR tools using an EM algorithm. Shared clonotypes were analyzed with the tcR package in R, and sharing was normalized by the product of cloneset sizes. To study raw recombination free of thymic and clonal selection effects, out-of-frame nonproductive sequences were analyzed. TCRdb reanalyzed the raw reads on its own, using fastp at Q25 for trimming and MiXCR for clone calling, and kept in-frame beta chains. Identical CDR3 protein sequences are pooled into one entry, listed with their most common genes and DNA. The V and J calls here are based on TCRdb, not the publication. The sample has some 660,000 distinct CDR3 sequences on record, 8.5% to 9% of them singletons. The top ten clonotypes cover approximately 0.89% of the sample.

Only healthy Caucasian donors were included. The twin cohort comprised three pairs of female monozygotic twins, all aged about 18 to 29 years. RNA for TCR libraries was isolated from peripheral blood mononuclear cells. A distance of 16 bases separates the germline ends of V and J, which lose 7 bases and 2 bases respectively. The CDR3, from cysteine to phenylalanine, totals 15 residues. Only CDR3 DNA remains: 45 bases, in frame from the first base. The germline V gene (reference sequence) specifies MNHEY as CDR1 and SMNVEV as CDR2. The sample also formed part of further work on yellow fever vaccine responses in identical twins. Reported in the second study: According to the authors, in identical twins the way T cells responded to vaccination appeared partly convergent and partly personalized. The study precisely tracked vaccine-responding T cell clones in identical twins.

Material: PBMCs. This TCR was recovered from a woman aged 18-29 years in good health. This chain is built from TRBV27 and TRBJ2-3; the D gene is perhaps TRBD1 or TRBD2, each of them matching over 6 bases. The CDR3 has the sequence CASTLAGTSTDTQYF. In nucleotides, the sequence is TGTGCCAGCACCCTCGCGGGGACATCCACAGATACGCAGTATTTT.